Following are 27 T cell receptor beta chains from one sample sequenced in a study of T-cell reconstitution after alpha-beta-depleted transplantation in children. This sample's TCRbeta library carried unique molecular identifier barcodes. MiXCR, run by TCRdb on the PCR reads, gives a single entry per CDR3 protein. Found here are 490,000 or so distinct CDR3 sequences, around 12% of them singletons; the top ten hold approximately 5.4%. The source was PBMCs from the stem cell graft donor, collected from the stem cell graft. These TCRs come from a human donor who donated a stem cell graft to a child with combined immunodeficiency.

This clonotype was picked up a small number of times. The CDR3 here is CASTPGGSYEQYF. CDR3 in DNA: TGTGCCAGCACGCCCGGTGGCTCCTACGAGCAGTACTTC. The chain links TRBV28 to TRBJ2-7; D remains ambiguous. The germline V gene encodes CDR1 MDHEN and CDR2 SYDVKM. V shed 7 bases and J shed 0 bases, with 10 bases lying between them. CDR3 size: 13 residues.

This clonotype was observed a few times. The V gene is TRBV2, the J gene TRBJ2-3; 10 bases match TRBD2. V was pared by 7 bases and J by 3 bases, with 4 bases of the junction left unmatched. Germline V gives CDR1 SNHLY, CDR2 FYNNEI. There are 14 residues in the CDR3. CDR3 in amino acids: CASTRTSGTDTQYF. DNA for the CDR3: TGTGCCAGCACCAGGACTAGCGGAACAGATACGCAGTATTTT.

This clonotype was counted only a few times. V is TRBV23-1 and J is TRBJ2-5; D is uncertain. TRBV23-1 has ORF status, its function being uncertain. Between the trimmed V and J ends, which lost 2 bases and 4 bases, there was a span of 17 bases. The CDR3 sequence is 16 residues long. The CDR3 coding sequence is TGCGCCAGCAGTCAACGATTGGAGAGAGAGAGAGAGACCCAGTACTTC. Protein: CASSQRLERERETQYF.

The chain is built from TRBV10-3 and TRBJ2-5; TRBD1 is a possible D gene (6 bases). This CDR3 spans 15 amino acids. Trimming removed 1 base from V and 2 bases from J, with 11 bases in between. The V gene's germline CDR1 is ENHRY and CDR2 SYGVKD. This CDR3 reads CAISEFGRGQETQYF. CDR3 nucleotides: TGTGCCATCAGTGAGTTTGGCAGGGGACAAGAGACCCAGTACTTC.

This clonotype occurred a few times. In DNA form, the CDR3 reads TGTGCCAGCAGCCCAAGAGGTATAACCGGAGATACGCAGTATTTT. This encodes CASSPRGITGDTQYF. The chain uses TRBV9 and TRBJ2-3; unclear D gene. This CDR3 is 15 amino acids long. Germline CDR1 reads SGDLS; CDR2 reads YYNGEE. V was trimmed by 4 bases and J by 5 bases, leaving 17 bases between them.

The V call is TRBV11-2, the J call TRBJ2-2; D may be TRBD1 or TRBD2 (5 bases each). The CDR3 length is 16 residues. The ends were cut back, 2 bases at V and 4 bases at J, with 14 bases in the middle. Germline V gives CDR1 SGHAT, CDR2 FQNNGV. CDR3 DNA: TGTGCCAGCAGCTTACTACCCGGGACCACCACCGGGGAGCTGTTTTTT. This codes for CASSLLPGTTTGELFF.

This clonotype was detected a few times. V usage is TRBV12-3 or TRBV12-4 and J usage is TRBJ2-3; tentative D call: TRBD2 (6 bases). The CDR3 runs to 15 residues. Trimming cost V 2 bases and J 4 bases, with 13 bases left between them. The DNA of the CDR3 is TGTGCCAGCAGTTTAAGGGGACTTTTATCAGATACGCAGTATTTT. Translation: CASSLRGLLSDTQYF.

This clonotype was recorded many times. V gene TRBV20-1 combines with J gene TRBJ2-5, with TRBD2 matching over 10 bases. Germline CDR1 is DFQATT and CDR2 is SNEGSKA (reference sequence). V was clipped by 7 bases and J by 5 bases; unmatched bases: 10. The length of the CDR3 is 14 residues. The chain's CDR3 is CSGRIAGGRETQYF. As DNA, the CDR3 is TGCAGTGGCCGAATAGCGGGGGGACGGGAGACCCAGTACTTC.

This chain links TRBV12-3 or TRBV12-4 with TRBJ2-3, with 7 positions matching TRBD1. J was trimmed by 0 bases and V by 7 bases; bases with no gene match: 10. The CDR3 totals 16 residues. The CDR3 nucleotides read TGTGCCAGCACCCGGGACAGCTGGACGAGCACAGATACGCAGTATTTT. It translates to CASTRDSWTSTDTQYF.

This clonotype came up a few times. This chain joins TRBV15 and TRBJ2-1, with D possibly TRBD2 on 6 matching bases. The CDR3 is 15 amino acids. The ends were cut back, 0 bases at V and 8 bases at J, with 14 bases in the middle. Germline V lookup: CDR1 LNHNV, CDR2 YYDKDF (reference sequence). The CDR3 loop reads CATSRDRGGGYEQFF. CDR3 coding DNA: TGTGCCACCAGCAGAGATAGGGGAGGTGGCTATGAGCAGTTCTTC. Full variable domain (missing parts from reference TRBV15 and TRBJ2-1): DAMVIQNPRYQVTQFGKPVTLSCSQTLNHNVMYWYQQKSSQAPKLLFHYYDKDFNNEADTPDNFQSRRPNTSFCFLDIRSPGLGDTAMYLCATSRDRGGGYEQFFGPGTRLTVL.

V and J are TRBV5-5 and TRBJ1-3; 7 positions match TRBD1. Germline lookup yields CDR1 SGHKS and CDR2 YYEKEE (reference sequence). This CDR3 has 14 residues. The ends lost 4 bases at V and 9 bases at J; junction bases unmatched: 10. CDR3 region: CASSRGTDPGTIYF. The CDR3 region has the DNA TGTGCCAGCAGCCGCGGGACAGACCCAGGCACCATATATTTT. The entire variable domain, with the rest obtained from reference TRBV5-5 and TRBJ1-3, is as follows: DAGVTQSPTHLIKTRGQQVTLRCSPISGHKSVSWYQQVLGQGPQFIFQYYEKEERGRGNFPDRFSARQFPNYSSELNVNALLLGDSALYLCASSRGTDPGTIYFGEGSWLTVV.

This clonotype has at least ten counts. The rearrangement joins TRBV12-3 or TRBV12-4 to TRBJ1-2; D remains unclear. This CDR3 spans 12 amino acids. Trimming took 8 bases from V and 2 from J, leaving 9 bases between them. Written as DNA, the CDR3 is TGTGCCAGCTCAAACAGCAACTATGGCTACACCTTC. Its protein product is CASSNSNYGYTF.

V and J are TRBV19 and TRBJ2-1; 11 bases are a match to TRBD2. The ends lost 9 bases at V and 4 bases at J; junction bases unmatched: 8. There are 15 residues in the CDR3. Germline values: CDR1 LNHDA, CDR2 SQIVND (reference sequence). The CDR3 nucleotides are TGTGCCAGGCCTCGACTAGCGGGGAGATACAATGAGCAGTTCTTC. Its translation is CARPRLAGRYNEQFF. The full variable domain, rest sourced from reference TRBV19 and TRBJ2-1, is DGGITQSPKYLFRKEGQNVTLSCEQNLNHDAMYWYRQDPGQGLRLIYYSQIVNDFQKGDIAEGYSVSREKKESFPLTVTSAQKNPTAFYLCARPRLAGRYNEQFFGPGTRLTVL.

V and J are TRBV7-3 and TRBJ2-1; D is tentatively TRBD1 or TRBD2 (5 bases each). V was pared by 4 bases and J by 2 bases, with 15 bases between. From germline, CDR1 is SGHTA and CDR2 FQGTGA. This CDR3 has 16 residues. The CDR3 nucleotides read TGTGCCAGCAGCTACCTTCCGGGGCTGGCCTACAATGAGCAGTTCTTC. Translation gives CASSYLPGLAYNEQFF.

V gene TRBV7-2 combines with J gene TRBJ1-2; 7 bases match TRBD1. The trim removed 1 base at V and 5 bases at J, leaving 7 bases unmatched. CDR1 is SGHTA and CDR2 is FQGNSA in the germline V gene. CDR3 length: 15 amino acids. CDR3 region: CASSLGQGDLYGYTF. CDR3 in DNA: TGTGCCAGCAGCTTAGGCCAGGGGGACCTATATGGCTACACCTTC.

This clonotype was detected a few times. Relative to the germline gene, one junction end is altered; a read error may explain this. The chain links TRBV20-1 to TRBJ1-1; D remains ambiguous. CDR1 and CDR2 from the germline V gene are DFQATT and SNEGSKA (reference sequence). CDR3 length equals 14 residues. CDR3 in amino acids: CAGKNPTDITEAFF. CDR3 sequence (DNA): TGTGCCGGGAAAAACCCCACGGATATCACTGAAGCTTTCTTT.

Remarks on this clonotype: A read error is possible here, since a much larger clone lies one base away. V usage is TRBV15 and J usage is TRBJ1-6, with a tentative D call TRBD1 (6 bases). There are 15 residues in the CDR3. The germline CDR1 and CDR2 sequences are LNHNV and YYDKDF (reference sequence). CDR3 loop: CVTSRDRAGVSPLHF. In nucleotides, the CDR3 is TGTGTCACCAGCAGAGATAGGGCAGGGGTTTCACCCCTCCACTTT. Combining the CDR3 with reference TRBV15 and TRBJ1-6 gives the whole variable domain DAMVIQNPRYQVTQFGKPVTLSCSQTLNHNVMYWYQQKSSQAPKLLFHYYDKDFNNEADTPDNFQSRRPNTSFCFLDIRSPGLGDTAMYLCVTSRDRAGVSPLHFGNGTRLTVT.

The chain has TRBV5-1 and TRBJ2-3, with 7 nucleotides matching TRBD2. J was trimmed by 3 bases and V by 0 bases; bases with no gene match: 7. This CDR3 region has 16 residues. Germline V gene sequence: CDR1 SGHRS, CDR2 YFSETQ. In DNA, the CDR3 is TGCGCCAGCAGCTTGGCGGGGGGAGTATCAACAGATACGCAGTATTTT. It specifies CASSLAGGVSTDTQYF.

This clonotype was observed a handful of times. CDR3 sequence: CASSPPVGPYEQYF. DNA of the CDR3: TGTGCCAGCTCTCCCCCAGTCGGCCCGTACGAGCAGTACTTC. The V call is TRBV12-3 or TRBV12-4, the J call TRBJ2-7; D ambiguous. V was pared by 8 bases and J by 4 bases, with 18 bases between. There are 14 residues in the CDR3.

The chain joins TRBV20-1 to TRBJ2-1; D not resolved. The CDR3 has 12 amino acids. The V and J ends lost 4 bases and 5 bases respectively, with 9 bases between them. Per germline, CDR1 DFQATT and CDR2 SNEGSKA (reference sequence). This CDR3 is CSAKVGDNEQFF. The DNA for the CDR3 is TGCAGTGCTAAGGTGGGCGACAATGAGCAGTTCTTC.

The chain uses TRBV3-1 and TRBJ2-1; no clear D. The CDR3 contains 12 residues. Germline CDR1 LGHDT, CDR2 YNNKEL (reference sequence). The V and J ends lost 1 base and 6 bases respectively, with 4 bases between them. The CDR3 region is CASSQGPNEQFF. As DNA, the CDR3 is TGTGCCAGCAGCCAAGGCCCCAATGAGCAGTTCTTC.

The chain has TRBV24-1 and TRBJ2-3; D gene unclear. Between the trimmed V and J ends, which lost 5 bases and 2 bases, there was a span of 4 bases. The CDR3 length is 12 residues. Germline CDR1 KGHDR, CDR2 SFDVKD. The CDR3 bases are TGTGCCACCAGTGTCTTCACAGATACGCAGTATTTT. This encodes CATSVFTDTQYF.

V usage is TRBV3-1 and J usage is TRBJ2-3; 9 nucleotides agree with TRBD2. The V gene's germline CDR1 is LGHDT and CDR2 YNNKEL (reference sequence). With V trimmed by 0 bases and J by 2 bases, 6 bases remained unmatched. This CDR3 comprises 17 residues. CDR3 nucleotide sequence: TGTGCCAGCAGCCAAGACGCTCTAGCGGGGATCACAGATACGCAGTATTTT. Its translation is CASSQDALAGITDTQYF.

This clonotype turned up a few times. The V and J genes are TRBV20-1 and TRBJ2-7; D remains ambiguous. V was trimmed by 2 bases and J by 0 bases, leaving 14 bases between them. Per germline, CDR1 DFQATT and CDR2 SNEGSKA (reference sequence). The CDR3 sequence is 15 residues long. DNA for the CDR3: TGCAGTGCTAGATCGCGTCAGCGTCCCTCCTACGAGCAGTACTTC. Translation gives CSARSRQRPSYEQYF.

The chain uses TRBV7-8 and TRBJ1-5, with 7 bases aligning to TRBD1. The V gene's germline CDR1 is SGHVS and CDR2 FQNEAQ. CDR3 length equals 16 residues. The J segment lost 3 bases and the V segment lost 5 bases, leaving 10 bases of the junction unmatched. CDR3 DNA: TGTGCCAGCAGCCCACGTCGGGGGACAGTCAATCAGCCCCAGCATTTT. Translating it yields CASSPRRGTVNQPQHF.

This CDR3 is CASSFSLDRGTQYF. The CDR3, as DNA: TGTGCCAGCAGTTTTAGCCTTGACAGGGGTACGCAGTATTTT. The chain couples TRBV27 to TRBJ2-3; 8 nucleotides match TRBD1. The germline V gene encodes CDR1 MNHEY and CDR2 SMNVEV (reference sequence). The CDR3 runs 14 residues. Trimming cost V 3 bases and J 8 bases; bases outside gene matches: 7.

This clonotype was recorded many times. The chain couples TRBV25-1 to TRBJ2-2, with 8 bases matching TRBD1. The V gene end was trimmed by 8 bases and the J gene end by 3 bases; junction bases not matched to a gene: 2. This CDR3 is built from 13 residues. The germline CDR1 and CDR2 sequences are MGHDK and SYGVNS. This CDR3 reads CASGTGDTGELFF. Written as DNA, the CDR3 is TGTGCCAGCGGGACAGGTGACACCGGGGAGCTGTTTTTT.